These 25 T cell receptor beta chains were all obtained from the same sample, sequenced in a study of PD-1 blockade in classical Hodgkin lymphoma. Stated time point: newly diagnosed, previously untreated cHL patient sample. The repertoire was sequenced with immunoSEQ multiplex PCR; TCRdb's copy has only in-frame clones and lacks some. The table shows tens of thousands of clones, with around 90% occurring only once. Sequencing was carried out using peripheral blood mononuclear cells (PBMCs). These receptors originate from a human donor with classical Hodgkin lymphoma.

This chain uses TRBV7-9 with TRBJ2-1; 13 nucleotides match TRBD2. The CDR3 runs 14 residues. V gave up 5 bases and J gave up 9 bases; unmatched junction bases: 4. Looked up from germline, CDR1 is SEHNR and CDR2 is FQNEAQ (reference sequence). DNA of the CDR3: TGTGCCAGCAGCCGGACTAGCGGGAGCAGTGAGCAGTTCTTC. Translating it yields CASSRTSGSSEQFF.

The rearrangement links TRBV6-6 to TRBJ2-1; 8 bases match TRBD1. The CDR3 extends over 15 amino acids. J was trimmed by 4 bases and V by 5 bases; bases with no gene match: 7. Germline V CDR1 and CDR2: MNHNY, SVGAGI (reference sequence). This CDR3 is CASSAGQGGYNEQFF. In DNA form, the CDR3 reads TGTGCCAGCAGTGCCGGACAGGGCGGTTACAATGAGCAGTTCTTC.

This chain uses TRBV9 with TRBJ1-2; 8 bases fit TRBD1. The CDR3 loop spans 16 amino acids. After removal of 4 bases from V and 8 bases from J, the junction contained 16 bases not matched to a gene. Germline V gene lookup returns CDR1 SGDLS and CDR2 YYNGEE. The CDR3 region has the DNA TGTGCCAGCAGCACCGAGCCCCAACAGGGGGTTGAGGGCTACACCTTC. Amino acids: CASSTEPQQGVEGYTF.

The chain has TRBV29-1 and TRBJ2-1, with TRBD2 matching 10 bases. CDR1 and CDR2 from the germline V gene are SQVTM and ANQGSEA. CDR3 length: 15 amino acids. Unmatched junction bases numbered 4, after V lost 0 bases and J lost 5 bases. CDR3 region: CSVEDRLAGDNEQFF. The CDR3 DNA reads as TGCAGCGTTGAAGATCGTCTAGCGGGAGACAATGAGCAGTTCTTC.

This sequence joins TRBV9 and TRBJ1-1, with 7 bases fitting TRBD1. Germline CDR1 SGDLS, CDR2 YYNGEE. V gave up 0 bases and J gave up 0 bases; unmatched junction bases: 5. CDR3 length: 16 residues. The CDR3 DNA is TGTGCCAGCAGCGTAGGGGGACAGTTAATGAACACTGAAGCTTTCTTT. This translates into CASSVGGQLMNTEAFF.

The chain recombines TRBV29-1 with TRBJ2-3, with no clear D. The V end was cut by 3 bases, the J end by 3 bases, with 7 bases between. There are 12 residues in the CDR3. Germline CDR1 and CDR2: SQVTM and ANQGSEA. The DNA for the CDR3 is TGCAGCGTTGACTATAGAACAGATACGCAGTATTTT. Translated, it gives CSVDYRTDTQYF.

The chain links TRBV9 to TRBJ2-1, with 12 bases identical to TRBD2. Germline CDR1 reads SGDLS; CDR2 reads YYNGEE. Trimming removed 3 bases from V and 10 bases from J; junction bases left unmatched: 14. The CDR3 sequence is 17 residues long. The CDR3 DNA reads TGTGCCAGCAGCGCAGACTCTAGCGGGAGGGCGACGAGGGAGCAGTTCTTC. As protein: CASSADSSGRATREQFF.

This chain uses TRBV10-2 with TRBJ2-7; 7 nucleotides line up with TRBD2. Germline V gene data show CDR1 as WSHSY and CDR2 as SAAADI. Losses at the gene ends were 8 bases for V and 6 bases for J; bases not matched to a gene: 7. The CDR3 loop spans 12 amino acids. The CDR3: CASAIGGGEQYV. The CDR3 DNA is TGCGCCAGCGCAATTGGGGGGGGCGAGCAGTACGTC.

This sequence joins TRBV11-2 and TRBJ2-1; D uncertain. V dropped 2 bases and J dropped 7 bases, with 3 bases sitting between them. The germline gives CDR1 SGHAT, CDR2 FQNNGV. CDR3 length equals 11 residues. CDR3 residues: CASSLSNEQFF. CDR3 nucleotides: TGTGCCAGCAGCTTATCAAATGAGCAGTTCTTC. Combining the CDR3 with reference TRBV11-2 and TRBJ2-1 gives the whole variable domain EAGVAQSPRYKIIEKRQSVAFWCNPISGHATLYWYQQILGQGPKLLIQFQNNGVVDDSQLPKDRFSAERLKGVDSTLKIQPAKLEDSAVYLCASSLSNEQFFGPGTRLTVL.

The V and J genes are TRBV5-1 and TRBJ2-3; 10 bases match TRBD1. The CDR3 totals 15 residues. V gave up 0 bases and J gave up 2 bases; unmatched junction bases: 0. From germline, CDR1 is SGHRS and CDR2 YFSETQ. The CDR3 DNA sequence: TGCGCCAGCAGCTTGGGACAGGGGGCCACAGATACGCAGTATTTT. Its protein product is CASSLGQGATDTQYF.

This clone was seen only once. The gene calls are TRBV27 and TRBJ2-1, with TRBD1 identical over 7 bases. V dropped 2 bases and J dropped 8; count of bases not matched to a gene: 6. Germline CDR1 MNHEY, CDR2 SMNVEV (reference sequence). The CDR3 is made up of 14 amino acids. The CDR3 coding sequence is TGTGCCAGCAGTTTAATCCCCCAGGGGGATGAGCAGTTCTTC. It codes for CASSLIPQGDEQFF.

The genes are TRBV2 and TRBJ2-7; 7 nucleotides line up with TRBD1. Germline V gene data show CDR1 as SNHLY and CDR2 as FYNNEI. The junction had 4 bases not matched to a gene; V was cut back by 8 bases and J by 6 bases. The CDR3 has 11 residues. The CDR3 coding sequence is TGTGCCAGCGACAGGGTAACCGAGCAGTACTTC. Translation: CASDRVTEQYF.

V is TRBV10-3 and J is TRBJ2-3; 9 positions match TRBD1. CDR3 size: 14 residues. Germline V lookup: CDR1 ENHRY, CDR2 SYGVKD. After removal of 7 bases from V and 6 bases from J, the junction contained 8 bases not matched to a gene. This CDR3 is CAIKGEQGADTQYF. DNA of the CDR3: TGTGCCATCAAGGGTGAACAGGGGGCGGATACGCAGTATTTT.

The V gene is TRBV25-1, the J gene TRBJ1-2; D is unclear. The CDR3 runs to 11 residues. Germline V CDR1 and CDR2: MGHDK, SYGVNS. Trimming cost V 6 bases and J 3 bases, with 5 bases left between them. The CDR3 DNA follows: TGTGCCAGCAGAGAGTACTATGGCTACACCTTC. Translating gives CASREYYGYTF.

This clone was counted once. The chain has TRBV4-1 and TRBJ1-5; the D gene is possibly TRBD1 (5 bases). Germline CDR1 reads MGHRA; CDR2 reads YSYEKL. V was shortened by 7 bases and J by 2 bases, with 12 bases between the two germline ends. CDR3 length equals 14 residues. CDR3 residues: CASTRDGGNQPQHF. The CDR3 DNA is TGCGCCAGCACCAGGGATGGGGGCAATCAGCCCCAGCATTTT.

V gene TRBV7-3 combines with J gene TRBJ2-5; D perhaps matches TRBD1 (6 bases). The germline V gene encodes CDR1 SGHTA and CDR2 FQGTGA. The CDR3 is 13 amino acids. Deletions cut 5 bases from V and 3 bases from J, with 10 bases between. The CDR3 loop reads CASSRTVKETQYF. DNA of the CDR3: TGTGCCAGCAGCCGGACAGTTAAAGAGACCCAGTACTTC.

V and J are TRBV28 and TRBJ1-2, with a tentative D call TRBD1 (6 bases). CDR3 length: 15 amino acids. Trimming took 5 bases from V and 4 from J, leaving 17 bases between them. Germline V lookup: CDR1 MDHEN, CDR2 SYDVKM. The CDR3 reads CASSRTLDSPYGYTF. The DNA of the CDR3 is TGTGCCAGCAGTCGGACCTTGGACAGCCCCTATGGCTACACCTTC.

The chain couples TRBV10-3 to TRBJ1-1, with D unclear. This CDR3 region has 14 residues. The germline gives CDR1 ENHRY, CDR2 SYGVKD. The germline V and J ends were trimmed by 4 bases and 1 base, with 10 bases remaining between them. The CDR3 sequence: CAISVSEKNTEAFF. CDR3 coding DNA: TGTGCCATCAGTGTCTCGGAGAAGAACACTGAAGCTTTCTTT.

In nucleotides, the CDR3 is TGTGCCAGCAGTTCCGTTTTGGGGCAGAACTATGGCTACACCTTC. Translated: CASSSVLGQNYGYTF. The chain has TRBV28 and TRBJ1-2, with D perhaps TRBD1 (5 bases). CDR1 is MDHEN and CDR2 is SYDVKM in the germline V gene. Trimming stripped 4 bases from V and 2 bases from J, with 14 bases between. This CDR3 comprises 15 residues.

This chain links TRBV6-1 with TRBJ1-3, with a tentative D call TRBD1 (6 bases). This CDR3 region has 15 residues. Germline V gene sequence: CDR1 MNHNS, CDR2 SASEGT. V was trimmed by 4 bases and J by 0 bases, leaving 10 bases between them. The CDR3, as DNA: TGTGCCAGCAGTGGACAGGTCCACTCTGGAAACACCATATATTTT. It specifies CASSGQVHSGNTIYF.

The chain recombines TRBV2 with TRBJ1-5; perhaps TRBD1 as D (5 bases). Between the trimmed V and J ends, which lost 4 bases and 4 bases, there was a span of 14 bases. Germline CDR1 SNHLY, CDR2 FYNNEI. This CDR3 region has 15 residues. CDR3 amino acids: CASSAGTGKNQPQHF. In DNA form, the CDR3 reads TGTGCCAGCAGTGCCGGGACTGGCAAAAATCAGCCCCAGCATTTT.

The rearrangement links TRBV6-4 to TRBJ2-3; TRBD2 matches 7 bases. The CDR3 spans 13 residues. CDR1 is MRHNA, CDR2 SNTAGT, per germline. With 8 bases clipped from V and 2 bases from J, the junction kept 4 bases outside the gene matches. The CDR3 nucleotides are TGTGCCAGCGACGGGGGGACCACAGATACGCAGTATTTT. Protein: CASDGGTTDTQYF.

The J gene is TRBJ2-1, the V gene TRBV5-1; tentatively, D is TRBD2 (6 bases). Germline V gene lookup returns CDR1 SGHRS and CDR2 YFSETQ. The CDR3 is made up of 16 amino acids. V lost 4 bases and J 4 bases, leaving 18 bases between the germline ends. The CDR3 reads CASSPEGNSGYNEQFF. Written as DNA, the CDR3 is TGCGCCAGCAGCCCCGAGGGAAATAGCGGTTACAATGAGCAGTTCTTC.

This CDR3 is CASSSRGSRGVNEQFF. The DNA for the CDR3 is TGTGCCAGCAGCTCGCGGGGGTCCCGGGGGGTCAATGAGCAGTTCTTC. The chain joins TRBV11-3 to TRBJ2-1; 7 bases are a match to TRBD2. Germline V lookup: CDR1 SGHNT, CDR2 YENEEA. The CDR3 length is 16 residues. With V trimmed by 4 bases and J by 6 bases, 12 bases remained unmatched.

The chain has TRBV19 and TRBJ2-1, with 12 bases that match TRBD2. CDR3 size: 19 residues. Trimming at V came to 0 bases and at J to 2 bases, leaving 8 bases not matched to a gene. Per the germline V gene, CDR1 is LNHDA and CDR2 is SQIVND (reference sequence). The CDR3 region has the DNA TGTGCCAGTAGTATAGATCCTTTACTAGCGGGGGGTACCTACAATGAGCAGTTCTTC. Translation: CASSIDPLLAGGTYNEQFF.